A selection of T cell receptor beta chains follows, all from one sample in a study of blood T cells in healthy people across ages. TCRdb passed the 5' RACE reads through MiXCR, listing each CDR3 protein once. The sample shows about 730,000 distinct CDR3 sequences, about 42% of them seen only once. The sequencing input was blood. Source of these receptors: a woman aged 60 to 75 in good health. CDR3s include the opening cysteine and the closing phenylalanine or tryptophan. The D gene is left open where the match is weak. Size is omitted from some rows. Given values are once, few, many or a class for expanded clones.

d_call j_call v_call clone_size cdr3_aa cdr3_nt
- TRBJ2-7 TRBV5-1 - CASSPGSGSYEQYF TGCGCCAGCAGCCCGGGATCAGGGTCGTACGAGCAGTACTTC
TRBD1 TRBJ1-2 TRBV20-1 many CSARTGGDYGYTF TGCAGTGCTCGGACAGGGGGCGATTATGGCTACACCTTC
TRBD1 TRBJ1-1 TRBV7-9 - CASSLEQGATAFF TGTGCCAGCAGCTTAGAGCAGGGGGCAACAGCTTTCTTT
- TRBJ2-3 TRBV12-3/TRBV12-4 - CASSLGVYADAQYF TGTGCCAGCAGTTTAGGAGTCTATGCAGATGCGCAGTATTTT
- TRBJ2-7 TRBV27 - CASSLTMGRAYEQYF TGTGCCAGCAGCTTAACCATGGGTAGAGCCTACGAGCAGTACTTC
TRBD1 TRBJ1-5 TRBV12-3/TRBV12-4 few CASSTTRGTQHF TGTGCCAGCAGTACCACCAGGGGGACCCAGCATTTT
TRBD1 TRBJ1-6 TRBV2 - CASEWDRDSPLHF TGTGCCAGCGAATGGGACAGGGACTCACCCCTCCACTTT
- TRBJ2-5 TRBV2 once CATQGGNQETQYF TGTGCCACCCAGGGGGGTAACCAAGAGACCCAGTACTTC
- TRBJ2-5 TRBV27 - CASSPGQTWETQYF TGTGCCAGCAGTCCCGGACAGACCTGGGAGACCCAGTACTTC
- TRBJ2-1 TRBV28 - CASSPPGKNEQFF TGTGCCAGCAGCCCCCCCGGGAAGAATGAGCAGTTCTTC
- TRBJ2-3 TRBV12-3/TRBV12-4 - CASSFRQRQYF TGTGCCAGCAGTTTTCGGCAGCGGCAGTATTTT
- TRBJ2-1 TRBV29-1 few CSVEEVSDEQFF TGCAGCGTTGAAGAAGTATCGGATGAGCAGTTCTTC
TRBD1 TRBJ2-3 TRBV5-1 - CASSPGTDTSTDTQYF TGCGCCAGCAGCCCTGGGACAGACACTAGCACAGATACGCAGTATTTT
TRBD2 TRBJ2-1 TRBV20-1 few CSVIAGGTNEQFF TGCAGTGTGATAGCGGGGGGGACCAATGAGCAGTTCTTC
TRBD2 TRBJ2-5 TRBV6-1 once CATKLTSGRETQYF TGTGCCACTAAACTTACTAGCGGGAGAGAGACCCAGTACTTC
TRBD2 TRBJ2-7 TRBV20-1 once CSVTSGNYNEQYF TGCAGTGTTACTAGCGGGAACTACAATGAGCAGTACTTC
- TRBJ1-1 TRBV20-1 - CSAGPPDSNTEAFF TGCAGTGCTGGGCCCCCGGACAGTAACACTGAAGCTTTCTTT
- TRBJ2-3 TRBV15 - CATSRDYLDSSTDTQYF TGTGCCACCAGCAGAGATTATCTGGACAGTAGCACAGATACGCAGTATTTT
- TRBJ2-3 TRBV12-3/TRBV12-4 - CASSPENLSTDTQYF TGTGCCAGCAGTCCGGAAAACCTAAGCACAGATACGCAGTATTTT
- TRBJ2-7 TRBV4-3 - CASSQEGPGREQYF TGCGCCAGCAGCCAAGAGGGTCCCGGACGAGAACAGTACTTC
TRBD2 TRBJ2-5 TRBV29-1 - CSVELGGGPKATQYF TGCAGCGTTGAGTTGGGCGGGGGGCCCAAGGCGACCCAGTACTTC
- TRBJ2-3 TRBV12-3/TRBV12-4 - CASRLRGDTQYF TGTGCCAGCAGACTGAGGGGAGATACGCAGTATTTT
TRBD2 TRBJ2-4 TRBV20-1 - CRGGSNLAKNIQYF TGCAGGGGGGGGAGCAATTTAGCCAAAAACATTCAGTACTTC
- TRBJ2-5 TRBV7-9 few CASSLWAADVETQYF TGTGCCAGCAGCTTATGGGCGGCGGACGTGGAGACCCAGTACTTC
TRBD1 TRBJ2-3 TRBV15 few CATSRDKEGAVTDTQYF TGTGCCACCAGCAGAGATAAAGAGGGGGCGGTCACAGATACGCAGTATTTT
TRBD1 TRBJ1-5 TRBV6-2/TRBV6-3 - CASTHRGSYSNQPQHF TGTGCCAGCACCCACAGGGGGTCTTATAGCAATCAGCCCCAGCATTTT
- TRBJ1-1 TRBV15 - CATSRPRTLNTEAFF TGTGCCACCAGCAGACCACGGACACTGAACACTGAAGCTTTCTTT
TRBD1 TRBJ1-5 TRBV7-2 - CASSLATGTVNQPQHF TGTGCCAGCAGCCTCGCAACCGGGACAGTCAATCAGCCCCAGCATTTT
TRBD1 TRBJ1-1 TRBV15 - CATSRDGGQGDTEAFF TGTGCCACCAGCAGAGATGGGGGACAGGGGGACACTGAAGCTTTCTTT
- TRBJ1-5 TRBV2 - CASSEEGSGNQPQHF TGTGCCAGCAGTGAGGAGGGTTCGGGCAATCAGCCCCAGCATTTT
- TRBJ2-5 TRBV12-3/TRBV12-4 many CASSLSGKTQYF TGTGCCAGCAGTTTATCTGGAAAGACCCAGTACTTC